What follows is one T cell receptor (beta chain) and its context. With a J-beta primer mix and a sample-barcoded 5' primer, a second PCR ran about 7 to 12 cycles. TCRdb reprocessed the 5' RACE reads with MiXCR, giving one entry per CDR3 protein. The table shows around 1,000,000 distinct CDR3 sequences, with about 25% occurring only once. The sample is drawn from a study of blood T cells in healthy people across ages. Total RNA extracted from each sample amounted to at least 6 micrograms. The data were also submitted as part of a second study, on T cells of mothers and their children. As that report states: Donors were three healthy Caucasian mothers and their six children.

The sequence was obtained from a girl aged 2 to 10 in good health. The sample comprised blood.

The CDR3: CASSLYALPDSPLHF. The CDR3, as DNA: TGCGCCAGCAGCTTGTACGCTCTGCCGGATTCACCCCTCCACTTT. The V call is TRBV5-1, the J call TRBJ1-6; D is undetermined. V dropped 1 base and J dropped 8 bases, with 13 bases sitting between them. The CDR3 totals 15 residues. Per the germline V gene, CDR1 is SGHRS and CDR2 is YFSETQ.